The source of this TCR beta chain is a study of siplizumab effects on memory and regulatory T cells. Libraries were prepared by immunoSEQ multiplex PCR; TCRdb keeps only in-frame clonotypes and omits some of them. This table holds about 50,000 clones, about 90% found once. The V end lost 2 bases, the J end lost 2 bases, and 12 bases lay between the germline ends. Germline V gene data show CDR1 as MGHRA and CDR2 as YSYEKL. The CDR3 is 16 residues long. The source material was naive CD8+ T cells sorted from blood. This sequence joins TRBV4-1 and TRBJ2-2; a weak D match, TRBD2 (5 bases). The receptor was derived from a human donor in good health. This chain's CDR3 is CASSQIPGYNTGELFF. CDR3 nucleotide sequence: TGCGCCAGCAGCCAAATTCCGGGATACAACACCGGGGAGCTGTTTTTT.